One sample yielded the 2 T cell receptor beta chains listed below, sequenced in a study of T cell responses to AZD1222 COVID-19 vaccine (dated by TCRdb to the early 2020s). The library relied on the immunoSEQ multiplex PCR assay. Not all clones reach the TCRdb copy of this immuneACCESS table, which keeps in-frame sequences only. Checked studies attribute under half of the gap to unresolved V genes and leave the rest unexplained. The sample records some 100,000 clones, 85% to 90% of which are singletons. The biggest ten clones account for 3% to 3.5% of the sample. The label giving this sample's time point can be read as: baseline before first vaccination. The sample in question was peripheral blood, obtained on day 0 of AZD1222 vaccination. All receptors derive from an adult in good health.

The rearrangement uses TRBV5-1 and TRBJ2-3, with D perhaps matching TRBD1 or TRBD2 (6 bases each). Germline V gives CDR1 SGHRS, CDR2 YFSETQ. The CDR3 runs 16 residues. V gave up 3 bases and J gave up 0 bases, with 14 bases separating them. This CDR3 is CASSSLGGLSTDTQYF. The CDR3 DNA is TGCGCCAGCAGCTCCCTCGGGGGCCTTAGCACAGATACGCAGTATTTT.

The rearrangement joins TRBV6-5 to TRBJ1-2; 9 bases match TRBD1. Germline CDR1 and CDR2: MNHEY and SVGAGI. The J segment lost 8 bases and the V segment lost 7 bases, leaving 11 bases of the junction unmatched. The CDR3 contains 14 residues. The CDR3 reads CASNSETGGRGYTF. For the CDR3, the DNA is TGTGCCAGCAATAGCGAGACAGGGGGTAGGGGCTACACCTTC.